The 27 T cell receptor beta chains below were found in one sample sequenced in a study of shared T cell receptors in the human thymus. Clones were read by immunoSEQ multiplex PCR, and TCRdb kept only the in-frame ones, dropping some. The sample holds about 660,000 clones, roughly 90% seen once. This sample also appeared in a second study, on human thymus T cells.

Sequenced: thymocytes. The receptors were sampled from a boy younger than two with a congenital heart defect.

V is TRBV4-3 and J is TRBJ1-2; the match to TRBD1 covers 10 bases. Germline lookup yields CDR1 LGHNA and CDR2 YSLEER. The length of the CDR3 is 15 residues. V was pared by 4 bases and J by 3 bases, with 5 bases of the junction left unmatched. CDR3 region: CASSRDRGRDYGYTF. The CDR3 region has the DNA TGCGCCAGCAGCCGAGACAGGGGGCGAGACTATGGCTACACCTTC.

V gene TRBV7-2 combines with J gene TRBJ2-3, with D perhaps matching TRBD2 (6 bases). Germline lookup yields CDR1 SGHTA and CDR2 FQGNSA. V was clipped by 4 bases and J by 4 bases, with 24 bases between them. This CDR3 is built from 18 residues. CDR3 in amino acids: CASSSDFNSGQGPDTQYF. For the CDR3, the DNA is TGTGCCAGCAGCTCCGACTTTAATAGCGGCCAAGGTCCAGATACGCAGTATTTT.

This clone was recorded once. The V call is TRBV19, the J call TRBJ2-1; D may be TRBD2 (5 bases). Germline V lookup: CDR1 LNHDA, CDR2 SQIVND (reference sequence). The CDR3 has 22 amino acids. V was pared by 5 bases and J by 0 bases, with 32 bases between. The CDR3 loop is CASSAYYPKRLTLRSSYNEQFF. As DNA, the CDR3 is TGTGCCAGTAGTGCCTATTACCCCAAGCGGCTTACCTTGCGTAGCTCCTACAATGAGCAGTTCTTC.

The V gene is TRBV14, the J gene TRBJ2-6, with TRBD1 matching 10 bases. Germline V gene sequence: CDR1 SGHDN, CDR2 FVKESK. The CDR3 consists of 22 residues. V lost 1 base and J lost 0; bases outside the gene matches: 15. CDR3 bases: TGTGCCAGCAGCCAAGCGGCTAGAAAATTTGGACAGGGGGGCTCTGGGGCCAACGTCCTGACTTTC. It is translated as CASSQAARKFGQGGSGANVLTF.

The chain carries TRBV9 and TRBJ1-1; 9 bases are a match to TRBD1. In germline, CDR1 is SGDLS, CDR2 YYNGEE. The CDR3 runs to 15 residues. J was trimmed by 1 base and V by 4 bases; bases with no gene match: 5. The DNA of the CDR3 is TGTGCCAGCAGCCCACTACAGGGGGCGAACACTGAAGCTTTCTTT. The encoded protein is CASSPLQGANTEAFF.

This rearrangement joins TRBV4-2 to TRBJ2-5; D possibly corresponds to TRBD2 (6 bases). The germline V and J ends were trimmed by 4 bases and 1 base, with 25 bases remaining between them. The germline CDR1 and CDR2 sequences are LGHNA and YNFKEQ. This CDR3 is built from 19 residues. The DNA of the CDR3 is TGTGCCAGCAGCCTATTCGACCTTATACGGGAGAGGTCCCAAGAGACCCAGTACTTC. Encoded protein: CASSLFDLIRERSQETQYF.

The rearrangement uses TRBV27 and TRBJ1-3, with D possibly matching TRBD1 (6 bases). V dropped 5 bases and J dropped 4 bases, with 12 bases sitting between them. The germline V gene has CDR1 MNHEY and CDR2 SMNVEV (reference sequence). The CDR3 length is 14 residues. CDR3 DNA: TGTGCCAGCAGTCAAACCGGGACAGGAAACACCATATATTTT. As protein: CASSQTGTGNTIYF.

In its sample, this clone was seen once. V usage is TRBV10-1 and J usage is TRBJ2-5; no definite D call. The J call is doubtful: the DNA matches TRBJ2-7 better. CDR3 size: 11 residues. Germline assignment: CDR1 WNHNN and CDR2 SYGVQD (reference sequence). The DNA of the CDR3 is TGCGCCAGCAACTCGGACTACGAGCAGTACTTC. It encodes CASNSDYEQYF.

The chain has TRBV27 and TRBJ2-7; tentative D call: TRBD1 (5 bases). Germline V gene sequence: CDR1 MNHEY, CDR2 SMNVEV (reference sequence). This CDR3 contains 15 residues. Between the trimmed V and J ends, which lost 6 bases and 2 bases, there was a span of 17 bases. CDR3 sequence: CASRYDDSTTYEQYF. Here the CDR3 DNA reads TGTGCCAGCAGGTATGATGACAGTACCACCTACGAGCAGTACTTC.

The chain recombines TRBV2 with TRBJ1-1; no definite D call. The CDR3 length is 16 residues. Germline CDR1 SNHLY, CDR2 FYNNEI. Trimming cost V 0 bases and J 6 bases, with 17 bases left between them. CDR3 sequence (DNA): TGTGCCAGCAGTGAAGCGCTTCGGGGAGGAAGGGCTGAAGCTTTCTTT. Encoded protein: CASSEALRGGRAEAFF.

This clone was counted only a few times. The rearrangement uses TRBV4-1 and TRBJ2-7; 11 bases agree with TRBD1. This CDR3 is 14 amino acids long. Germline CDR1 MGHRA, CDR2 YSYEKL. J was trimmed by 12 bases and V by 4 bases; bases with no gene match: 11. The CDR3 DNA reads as TGCGCCAGCAGCCCAGGGACAGGGGGGTTCGCAAGGTACTTC. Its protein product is CASSPGTGGFARYF.

The CDR3 loop is CASSQDLSGLYNEQFF. DNA of the CDR3: TGCGCCAGCAGCCAAGATTTATCCGGACTTTACAATGAGCAGTTCTTC. The chain recombines TRBV4-3 with TRBJ2-1, with D perhaps TRBD2 (5 bases). The V gene's germline CDR1 is LGHNA and CDR2 YSLEER. The CDR3 length is 16 residues. V shed 0 bases and J shed 4 bases, with 13 bases lying between them.

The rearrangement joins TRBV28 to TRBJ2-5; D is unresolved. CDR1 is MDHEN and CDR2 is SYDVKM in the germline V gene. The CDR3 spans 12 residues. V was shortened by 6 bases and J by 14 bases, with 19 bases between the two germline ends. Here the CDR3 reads CASSLVRMSRYF. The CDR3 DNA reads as TGTGCCAGCAGCCTCGTCCGTATGTCGCGATACTTC.

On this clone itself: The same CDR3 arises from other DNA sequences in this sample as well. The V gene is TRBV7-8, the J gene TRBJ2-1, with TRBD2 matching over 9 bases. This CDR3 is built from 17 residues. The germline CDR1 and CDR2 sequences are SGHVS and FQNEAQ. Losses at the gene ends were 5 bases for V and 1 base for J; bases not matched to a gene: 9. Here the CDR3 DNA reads TGTGCCAGCAGCCCCGGTGGGGCGGGAGGGTCCTACAATGAGCAGTTCTTC. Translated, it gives CASSPGGAGGSYNEQFF.

CDR3 bases: TGTGCCAGCAGCTTACTAGGAGAGAACACTGAAGCTTTCTTT. Protein: CASSLLGENTEAFF. The V call is TRBV7-9, the J call TRBJ1-1; D remains unclear. The V end lost 2 bases, the J end lost 1 base, and 8 bases lay between the germline ends. The CDR3 is made up of 14 amino acids. Germline CDR1 is SEHNR and CDR2 is FQNEAQ (reference sequence). Drawing the rest from reference TRBV7-9 and TRBJ1-1, the complete variable domain is DTGVSQNPRHKITKRGQNVTFRCDPISEHNRLYWYRQTLGQGPEFLTYFQNEAQLEKSRLLSDRFSAERPKGSFSTLEIQRTEQGDSAMYLCASSLLGENTEAFFGQGTRLTVV.

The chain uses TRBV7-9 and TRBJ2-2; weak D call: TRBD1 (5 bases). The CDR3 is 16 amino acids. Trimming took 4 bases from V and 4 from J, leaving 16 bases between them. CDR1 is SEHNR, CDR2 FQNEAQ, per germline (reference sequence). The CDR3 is CASSSTVRLGTGELFF. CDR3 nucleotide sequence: TGTGCCAGCAGCTCGACAGTGAGACTGGGCACCGGGGAGCTGTTTTTT. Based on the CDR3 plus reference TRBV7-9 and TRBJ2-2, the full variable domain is DTGVSQNPRHKITKRGQNVTFRCDPISEHNRLYWYRQTLGQGPEFLTYFQNEAQLEKSRLLSDRFSAERPKGSFSTLEIQRTEQGDSAMYLCASSSTVRLGTGELFFGEGSRLTVL.

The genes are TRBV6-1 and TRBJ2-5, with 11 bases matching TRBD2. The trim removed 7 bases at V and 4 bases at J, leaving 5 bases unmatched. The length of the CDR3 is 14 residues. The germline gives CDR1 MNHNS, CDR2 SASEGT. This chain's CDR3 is CASKLAGAAETQYF. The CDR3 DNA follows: TGTGCCAGCAAACTAGCGGGAGCGGCAGAGACCCAGTACTTC.

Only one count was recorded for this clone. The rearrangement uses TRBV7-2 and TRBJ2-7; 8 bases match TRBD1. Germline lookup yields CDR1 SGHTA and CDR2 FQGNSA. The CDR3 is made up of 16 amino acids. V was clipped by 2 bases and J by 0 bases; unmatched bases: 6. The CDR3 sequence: CASSLTGGSPSYEQYF. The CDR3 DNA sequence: TGTGCCAGCAGCTTAACAGGGGGGTCACCCTCCTACGAGCAGTACTTC. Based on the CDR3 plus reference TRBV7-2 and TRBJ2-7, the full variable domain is GAGVSQSPSNKVTEKGKDVELRCDPISGHTALYWYRQSLGQGLEFLIYFQGNSAPDKSGLPSDRFSAERTGGSVSTLTIQRTQQEDSAVYLCASSLTGGSPSYEQYFGPGTRLTVT.

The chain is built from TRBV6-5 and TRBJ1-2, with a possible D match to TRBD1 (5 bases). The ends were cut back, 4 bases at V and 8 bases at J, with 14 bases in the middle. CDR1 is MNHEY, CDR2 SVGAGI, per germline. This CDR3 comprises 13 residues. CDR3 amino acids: CASSWGQDSGYTF. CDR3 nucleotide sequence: TGTGCCAGCAGTTGGGGCCAGGATTCCGGCTACACCTTC.

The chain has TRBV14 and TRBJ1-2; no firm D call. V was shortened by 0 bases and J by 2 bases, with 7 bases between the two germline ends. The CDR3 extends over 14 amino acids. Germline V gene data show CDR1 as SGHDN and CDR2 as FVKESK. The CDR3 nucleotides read TGTGCCAGCAGCCAAGATTACAGAAACTATGGCTACACCTTC. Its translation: CASSQDYRNYGYTF.

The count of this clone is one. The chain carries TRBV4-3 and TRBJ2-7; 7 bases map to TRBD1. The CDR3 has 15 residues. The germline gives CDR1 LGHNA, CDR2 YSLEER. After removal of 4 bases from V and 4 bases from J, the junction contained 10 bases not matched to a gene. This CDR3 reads CASSPGTVRPYEQYF. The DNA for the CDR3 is TGCGCCAGCAGCCCCGGGACAGTGAGGCCGTACGAGCAGTACTTC.

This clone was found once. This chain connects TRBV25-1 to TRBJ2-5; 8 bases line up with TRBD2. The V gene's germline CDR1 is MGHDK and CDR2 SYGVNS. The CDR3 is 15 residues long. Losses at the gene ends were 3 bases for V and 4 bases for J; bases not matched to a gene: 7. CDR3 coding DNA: TGTGCCAGCAGTGATCGGGGGCGGGGGGCAGAGACCCAGTACTTC. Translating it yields CASSDRGRGAETQYF.

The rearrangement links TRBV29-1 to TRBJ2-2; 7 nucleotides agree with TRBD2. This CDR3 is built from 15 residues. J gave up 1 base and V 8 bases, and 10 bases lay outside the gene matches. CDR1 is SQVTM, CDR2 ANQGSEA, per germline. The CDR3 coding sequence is TGCAGCCCTTGGAGATCGGGGGGGAACACCGGGGAGCTGTTTTTT. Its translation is CSPWRSGGNTGELFF.

CDR3 loop: CASSFQGRTGGRNTIYF. The CDR3 DNA follows: TGTGCCAGCAGTTTTCAGGGCCGGACAGGGGGCCGAAACACCATATATTTT. The chain links TRBV28 to TRBJ1-3, with 11 bases that match TRBD1. The CDR3 consists of 17 residues. Germline values: CDR1 MDHEN, CDR2 SYDVKM. The V segment lost 3 bases and the J segment 5 bases; nucleotides outside the gene matches: 9.

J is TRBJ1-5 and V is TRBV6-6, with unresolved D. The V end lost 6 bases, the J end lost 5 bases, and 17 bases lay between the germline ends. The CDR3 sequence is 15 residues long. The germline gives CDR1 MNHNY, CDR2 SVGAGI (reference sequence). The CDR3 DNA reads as TGTGCCAGCAGCTCTCGAACAGATCTTCATCAGCCCCAGCATTTT. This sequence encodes CASSSRTDLHQPQHF.

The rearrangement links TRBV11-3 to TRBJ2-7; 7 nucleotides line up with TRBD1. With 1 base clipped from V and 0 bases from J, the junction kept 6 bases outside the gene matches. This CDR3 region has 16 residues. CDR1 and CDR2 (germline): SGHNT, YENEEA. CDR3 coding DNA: TGTGCCAGCAGCTTAGGCGCGACAGGGATCTCCTACGAGCAGTACTTC. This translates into CASSLGATGISYEQYF.

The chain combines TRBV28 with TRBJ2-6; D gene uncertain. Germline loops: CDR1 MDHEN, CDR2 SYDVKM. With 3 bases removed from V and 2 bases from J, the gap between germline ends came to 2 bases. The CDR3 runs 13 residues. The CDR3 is CASSFTGANVLTF. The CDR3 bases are TGTGCCAGCAGTTTTACTGGGGCCAACGTCCTGACTTTC.